The clone carrying this T cell receptor (beta chain) was seen at least ten times. The CDR3 sequence is 17 residues long. V was pared by 9 bases and J by 0 bases, with 6 bases of the junction left unmatched. The germline CDR1 and CDR2 sequences are MRHNA and SNTAGT. Priming of first-strand cDNA relied on TRAV- and TRBV-specific primers (covering alpha and beta chains). Amplification, which lasted around 18 PCR cycles, used a constant-region primer and V-primer adapter to amplify TCRs. TCRdb recomputed calls from the reads with MiXCR, one row per CDR3 protein. The profile shows about 80,000 distinct CDR3 sequences, around 17% of them singletons. This sample is drawn from a study of low-dose radiotherapy and immunotherapy resistance in tumors. Documented time point: after trial treatment. Treatment in this sample: LDRT plus nivolumab, ipilimumab, low-dose cyclophosphamide and aspirin (RACIN trial).

Sequencing was performed on PBMCs, taken after low-dose radiotherapy plus immunotherapy. The chain is built from TRBV6-4 and TRBJ2-1; 15 nucleotides agree with TRBD2. The TCR sequence derives from a male donor with prostate cancer. The CDR3 reads CARTGTSGRSSYNEQFF. For the CDR3, the DNA is TGTGCCAGGACCGGGACTAGCGGGAGGAGCTCCTACAATGAGCAGTTCTTC.